Following are 16 T cell receptor beta chains from one sample sequenced in a study of shared clonotypes between healthy human individuals. TCRdb's table, derived via immunoSEQ multiplex PCR, lists solely in-frame clones and lacks some. The sample records 950,000 to 1,100,000 clones, 75% to 80% being singletons. The specimen sequenced was memory CD4+ T cells from PBMCs. Subset defined: CD45RA-negative fraction. All receptors derive from a man aged 18 to 29 in good health. Some clones in this sample may be carry-over from other donors' samples.

This chain uses TRBV29-1 with TRBJ2-7, with TRBD1 identical over 7 bases. From germline, CDR1 is SQVTM and CDR2 ANQGSEA. The junction had 3 bases not matched to a gene; V was cut back by 4 bases and J by 0 bases. The length of the CDR3 is 13 residues. The CDR3 DNA follows: TGCAGCGTTGCGGGACAGACCTCCTACGAGCAGTACTTC. Protein product: CSVAGQTSYEQYF.

The chain employs TRBV11-3 and TRBJ2-3, with D possibly TRBD1 on 6 matching bases. The CDR3 is 13 residues long. From germline, CDR1 is SGHNT and CDR2 YENEEA. Trimming took off 5 bases at V and 9 bases at J, with 15 bases between the two ends. In nucleotides, the CDR3 is TGTGCCAGCAGCCAGGTTACAGGGAACACGCAGTATTTT. Protein product: CASSQVTGNTQYF.

This chain joins TRBV28 and TRBJ1-4, with no clear D. The CDR3 has 15 amino acids. Between the trimmed V and J ends, which lost 4 bases and 0 bases, there was a span of 9 bases. The V gene's germline CDR1 is MDHEN and CDR2 SYDVKM. The CDR3 reads CASSYRTATNEKLFF. DNA for the CDR3: TGTGCCAGCAGTTACCGGACTGCAACTAATGAAAAACTGTTTTTT.

CDR3 in DNA: TGTGCCAGCAGCGTAGCTCCTAAAAATGAGCAGTTCTTC. Residues: CASSVAPKNEQFF. The genes are TRBV9 and TRBJ2-1, with D hard to call. In germline, CDR1 is SGDLS, CDR2 YYNGEE. The ends were cut back, 0 bases at V and 7 bases at J, with 8 bases in the middle. The CDR3 spans 13 residues. Using reference TRBV9 and TRBJ2-1 for the parts outside the CDR3, the full variable domain is DSGVTQTPKHLITATGQRVTLRCSPRSGDLSVYWYQQSLDQGLQFLIQYYNGEERAKGNILERFSAQQFPDLHSELNLSSLELGDSALYFCASSVAPKNEQFFGPGTRLTVL.

A word on this clone: In the same sample, other DNA sequences code for this CDR3. The chain links TRBV9 to TRBJ1-1, with D possibly TRBD1 on 6 matching bases. Trimming left V 4 bases short and J 1 base short, with 14 bases between. From germline, CDR1 is SGDLS and CDR2 YYNGEE. The CDR3 runs to 15 residues. The CDR3 bases are TGTGCCAGCAGCCCGCGGACAGAGTGGAACACTGAAGCTTTCTTT. It specifies CASSPRTEWNTEAFF.

A few counts support this clone. The genes are TRBV7-3 and TRBJ2-1; 7 bases agree with TRBD2. Looked up from germline, CDR1 is SGHTA and CDR2 is FQGTGA. J gave up 8 bases and V 1 base, and 5 bases lay outside the gene matches. The CDR3 consists of 14 residues. CDR3 sequence reads: CASSLKGRVDEQFF. CDR3 bases: TGTGCCAGCAGCTTAAAGGGGAGGGTGGATGAGCAGTTCTTC.

V and J are TRBV7-2 and TRBJ2-2, with a possible D match to TRBD2 (5 bases). This CDR3 spans 15 amino acids. Germline V gives CDR1 SGHTA, CDR2 FQGNSA. With 0 bases removed from V and 2 bases from J, the gap between germline ends came to 7 bases. The CDR3 is CASSLAAVNTGELFF. The DNA for the CDR3 is TGTGCCAGCAGCTTAGCAGCGGTTAACACCGGGGAGCTGTTTTTT.

The J gene is TRBJ1-5, the V gene TRBV19, with 7 positions matching TRBD1. Germline values: CDR1 LNHDA, CDR2 SQIVND (reference sequence). V dropped 8 bases and J dropped 12; count of bases not matched to a gene: 7. This CDR3 contains 11 residues. The CDR3: CASSGQVYQHF. CDR3 nucleotide sequence: TGTGCCAGTTCCGGACAGGTCTACCAGCATTTT. Variable domain in full (rest from reference TRBV19 and TRBJ1-5): DGGITQSPKYLFRKEGQNVTLSCEQNLNHDAMYWYRQDPGQGLRLIYYSQIVNDFQKGDIAEGYSVSREKKESFPLTVTSAQKNPTAFYLCASSGQVYQHFGDGTRLSIL.

V usage is TRBV28 and J usage is TRBJ2-4, with TRBD1 identical over 10 bases. The CDR3 spans 14 residues. The trim removed 10 bases at V and 2 bases at J, leaving 5 bases unmatched. Germline V gene lookup returns CDR1 MDHEN and CDR2 SYDVKM. The CDR3 loop is CATLDRGPKNIQYF. DNA of the CDR3: TGTGCCACCTTAGACAGGGGGCCCAAAAACATTCAGTACTTC.

This clone was counted a single time. The genes are TRBV20-1 and TRBJ2-5; D ambiguous. V was clipped by 7 bases and J by 3 bases, with 6 bases between them. Looked up from germline, CDR1 is DFQATT and CDR2 is SNEGSKA (reference sequence). The CDR3 has 10 amino acids. The CDR3 is CSGLKETQYF. The DNA for the CDR3 is TGCAGTGGATTAAAAGAGACCCAGTACTTC.

This chain joins TRBV5-6 and TRBJ2-1; 13 nucleotides align to TRBD2. The V and J ends lost 4 bases and 4 bases, in that order; junction bases with no gene match: 5. The CDR3 contains 16 residues. Germline V gene sequence: CDR1 SGHDT, CDR2 YYEEEE. The CDR3 here is CASSPPGLAGYNEQFF. The CDR3 nucleotides are TGTGCCAGCAGCCCCCCGGGACTAGCGGGATACAATGAGCAGTTCTTC.

J is TRBJ1-1 and V is TRBV10-3, with 7 bases identical to TRBD1. Germline V gene data show CDR1 as ENHRY and CDR2 as SYGVKD. The CDR3 runs 14 residues. The ends lost 6 bases at V and 3 bases at J; junction bases unmatched: 7. The CDR3 nucleotides read TGTGCCATCAGCGCCACAGGGGACTACACTGAAGCTTTCTTT. This translates into CAISATGDYTEAFF.

This clone was detected a few times. The chain couples TRBV11-3 to TRBJ2-1, with D uncertain. The CDR3 is made up of 14 amino acids. Germline assignment: CDR1 SGHNT and CDR2 YENEEA. V shed 0 bases and J shed 6 bases, with 9 bases lying between them. CDR3 loop: CASSLDLSRNEQFF. The CDR3 nucleotides read TGTGCCAGCAGCTTAGATCTTAGCCGCAATGAGCAGTTCTTC.

V gene TRBV28 combines with J gene TRBJ1-5, with D possibly matching TRBD1 (5 bases). This CDR3 is built from 14 residues. Per germline, CDR1 MDHEN and CDR2 SYDVKM. V dropped 7 bases and J dropped 7 bases, with 17 bases sitting between them. CDR3 in amino acids: CASISGGEGQPQHF. CDR3 coding DNA: TGTGCCAGCATAAGCGGGGGGGAGGGCCAGCCCCAGCATTTT.

DNA of the CDR3: TGTGCCAGCAGCCCCCCGGACTACACCTACGAGCAGTACTTC. Translated, it gives CASSPPDYTYEQYF. The chain employs TRBV27 and TRBJ2-7; D possibly corresponds to TRBD2 (6 bases). V gave up 6 bases and J gave up 2 bases, with 14 bases separating them. The CDR3 length is 14 residues. From germline, CDR1 is MNHEY and CDR2 SMNVEV (reference sequence).

Remarks on this clone: Other DNA sequences in this specimen translate into the identical CDR3. The chain employs TRBV28 and TRBJ2-1, with D unresolved. Germline V CDR1 and CDR2: MDHEN, SYDVKM. The CDR3 runs 11 residues. V was trimmed by 2 bases and J by 8 bases, leaving 4 bases between them. CDR3 region: CASSLRDEQFF. CDR3 in DNA: TGTGCCAGCAGTTTAAGGGATGAGCAGTTCTTC.